The next 10 T cell receptor beta chains were all read from a single sample in a study of blood T cell repertoires in COVID-19. Repertoires were generated with immunoSEQ multiplex PCR, while TCRdb's copy carries only in-frame clones and drops some. The table shows approximately 220,000 clones, with approximately 92% occurring only once. The sequenced sample consisted of PBMCs or T cells enriched from blood (not recorded which). Receptors were obtained from a woman between 18 and 29 years old in a cohort exposed to, infected with or recovered from COVID-19 (not recorded which).

The chain has TRBV24-1 and TRBJ2-2; 11 positions match TRBD1. V gave up 0 bases and J gave up 4 bases; unmatched junction bases: 6. From germline, CDR1 is KGHDR and CDR2 SFDVKD. The CDR3 runs to 18 residues. The CDR3 DNA follows: TGTGCCACCAGTGATTTGTTAGGGGGGACAGGGGGCACCGGGGAGCTGTTTTTT. This codes for CATSDLLGGTGGTGELFF.

The chain carries TRBV7-2 and TRBJ2-3; maybe TRBD2 (6 bases). Trimming stripped 4 bases from V and 8 bases from J, with 19 bases between. Germline V gives CDR1 SGHTA, CDR2 FQGNSA. This CDR3 spans 15 amino acids. The CDR3 loop is CASSSTSTPRGTQYF. The CDR3 DNA sequence: TGTGCCAGCAGCTCCACTAGCACACCAAGGGGTACGCAGTATTTT.

J is TRBJ1-2 and V is TRBV19; possibly TRBD1 for D (6 bases). The length of the CDR3 is 13 residues. CDR1 LNHDA and CDR2 SQIVND come from the germline V gene (reference sequence). Trimming removed 7 bases at V and 5 bases at J, with 14 bases between. The CDR3 loop reads CASTPGHMYGYTF. DNA of the CDR3: TGTGCCAGTACTCCGGGACATATGTATGGCTACACCTTC.

This clone was detected once. The V and J genes are TRBV5-1 and TRBJ2-1, with 9 bases identical to TRBD1. CDR1 is SGHRS and CDR2 is YFSETQ in the germline V gene. The CDR3 sequence is 14 residues long. The trim removed 3 bases at V and 6 bases at J, leaving 4 bases unmatched. CDR3 loop: CASSYGQGLNEQFF. In DNA form, the CDR3 reads TGCGCCAGCAGCTACGGACAGGGGCTCAATGAGCAGTTCTTC.

The chain is built from TRBV5-1 and TRBJ2-7; tentatively, D is TRBD2 (5 bases). The CDR3 extends over 15 amino acids. Trimming shortened V by 2 bases and J by 7 bases, and 19 bases separated the two germline ends. The V gene's germline CDR1 is SGHRS and CDR2 YFSETQ. CDR3: CASSFLGATPGEQYF. CDR3 DNA: TGCGCCAGCAGCTTTTTGGGAGCCACACCGGGGGAGCAGTACTTC.

This clone was found a few times. The identical CDR3 is also encoded by other nucleotide sequences in the sample. The V gene is TRBV11-2, the J gene TRBJ1-1; D is undetermined. Germline V CDR1 and CDR2: SGHAT, FQNNGV. With 2 bases removed from V and 1 base from J, the gap between germline ends came to 5 bases. The CDR3 covers 13 residues. The DNA of the CDR3 is TGTGCCAGCAGCTTAACAGAGAACACTGAAGCTTTCTTT. It codes for CASSLTENTEAFF.

The chain uses TRBV28 and TRBJ1-2, with D tentatively TRBD1 (5 bases). Germline values: CDR1 MDHEN, CDR2 SYDVKM. The CDR3 totals 13 residues. V lost 5 bases and J lost 4, with 11 bases in between. The CDR3 sequence: CASSRQNFYGYTF. CDR3 DNA sequence: TGTGCCAGCAGTCGACAGAACTTCTATGGCTACACCTTC.

V is TRBV7-9 and J is TRBJ2-5; TRBD2 aligns across 8 bases. The germline V gene encodes CDR1 SEHNR and CDR2 FQNEAQ (reference sequence). CDR3 length: 17 amino acids. With 1 base clipped from V and 4 bases from J, the junction kept 11 bases outside the gene matches. DNA of the CDR3: TGTGCCAGCAGCTTAGGAAAGCGGGGGCCACGGGTAGAGACCCAGTACTTC. Amino acid sequence: CASSLGKRGPRVETQYF.

The chain carries TRBV7-2 and TRBJ1-3; 8 nucleotides agree with TRBD1. The J segment lost 2 bases and the V segment lost 0 bases, leaving 3 bases of the junction unmatched. The CDR3 has 16 amino acids. Germline V lookup: CDR1 SGHTA, CDR2 FQGNSA. CDR3 in amino acids: CASSLAPGQAGNTIYF. CDR3 DNA sequence: TGTGCCAGCAGCTTAGCCCCGGGACAGGCTGGAAACACCATATATTTT.

The J gene is TRBJ2-5, the V gene TRBV27; 12 bases line up with TRBD2. V was clipped by 5 bases and J by 0 bases; unmatched bases: 16. The CDR3 runs to 20 residues. Germline V gene sequence: CDR1 MNHEY, CDR2 SMNVEV (reference sequence). The CDR3 protein is CASSLYYVGLAGVHQETQYF. The CDR3 nucleotides read TGTGCCAGCAGTCTATATTACGTGGGACTAGCGGGCGTTCACCAAGAGACCCAGTACTTC.